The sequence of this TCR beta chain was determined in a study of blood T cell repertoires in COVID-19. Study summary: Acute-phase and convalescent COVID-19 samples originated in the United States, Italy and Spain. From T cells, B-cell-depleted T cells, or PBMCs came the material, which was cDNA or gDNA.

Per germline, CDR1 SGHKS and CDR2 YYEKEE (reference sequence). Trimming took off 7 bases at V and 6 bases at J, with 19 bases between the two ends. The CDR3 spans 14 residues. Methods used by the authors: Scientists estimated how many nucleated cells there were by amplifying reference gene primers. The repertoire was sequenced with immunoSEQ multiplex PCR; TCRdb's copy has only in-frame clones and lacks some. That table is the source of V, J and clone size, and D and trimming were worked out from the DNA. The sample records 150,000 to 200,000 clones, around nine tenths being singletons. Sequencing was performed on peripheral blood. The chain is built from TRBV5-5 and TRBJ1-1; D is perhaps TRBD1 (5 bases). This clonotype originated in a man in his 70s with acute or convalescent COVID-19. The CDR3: CASDWGVDMAEAFF. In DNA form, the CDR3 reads TGTGCCAGCGACTGGGGGGTGGATATGGCTGAAGCTTTCTTT.